Listed below are T cell receptor beta chains from one sample, sequenced in a study of blood T cell repertoires in COVID-19. The method was immunoSEQ multiplex PCR; TCRdb's version includes in-frame clones alone and lacks a portion of them. The data hold about 300,000 clones, with roughly nine tenths observed a single time. Sequencing was performed on peripheral blood. Receptors were obtained from a woman in her thirties with COVID-19, enrolled during active disease. Each CDR3 is given with its conserved first and last residue. The order of the fields is D gene, clone size, V gene, J gene, CDR3 length, CDR3 protein, CDR3 DNA. D genes are given only for firm matches. Clone size is not always given. Where it is, it says once, few, many or a class for expanded clones.

D: -; size: few; V: TRBV5-1; J: TRBJ1-2; length: 15; CDR3: CASSQNPGAVNGYTF; DNA: TGCGCCAGCAGCCAAAATCCAGGGGCGGTGAATGGCTACACCTTC
D: TRBD2; size: -; V: TRBV5-1; J: TRBJ2-7; length: 18; CDR3: CASSSGLAGPLDYLEQYF; DNA: TGCGCCAGCAGCTCAGGACTAGCGGGACCACTAGACTACTTGGAGCAGTACTTC
D: -; size: -; V: TRBV7-3; J: TRBJ2-1; length: 16; CDR3: CASSLEVSSSYNEQFF; DNA: TGTGCCAGCAGCTTAGAAGTCTCGAGCTCCTACAATGAGCAGTTCTTC
D: TRBD1; size: -; V: TRBV5-5; J: TRBJ1-6; length: 16; CDR3: CASSYGTGTSNSPLHF; DNA: TGTGCCAGCAGCTACGGGACAGGAACGTCCAATTCACCCCTCCACTTT
D: TRBD1; size: -; V: TRBV28; J: TRBJ1-2; length: 15; CDR3: CASFADRGTNYGYTF; DNA: TGTGCCAGCTTTGCGGACAGGGGTACTAACTATGGCTACACCTTC
D: TRBD1; size: -; V: TRBV7-2; J: TRBJ1-4; length: 18; CDR3: CASSSDGQGRAANEKLFF; DNA: TGTGCCAGCAGCTCGGACGGACAGGGGAGGGCGGCTAATGAAAAACTGTTTTTT
D: -; size: -; V: TRBV27; J: TRBJ2-2; length: 13; CDR3: CASSSGSAGELFF; DNA: TGTGCCAGCAGTTCAGGGTCTGCCGGGGAGCTGTTTTTT
D: TRBD2; size: -; V: TRBV10-3; J: TRBJ2-3; length: 14; CDR3: CASQRERGTDTQYF; DNA: TGTGCCTCTCAGCGGGAGCGGGGCACAGATACGCAGTATTTT
D: -; size: -; V: TRBV11-2; J: TRBJ1-6; length: 15; CDR3: CASSSAGSYNSPLHF; DNA: TGTGCCAGCAGCTCCGCGGGGTCGTATAATTCACCCCTCCACTTT
D: TRBD1; size: -; V: TRBV11-2; J: TRBJ2-1; length: 15; CDR3: CASSLLQGPYNEQFF; DNA: TGTGCCAGCAGCTTGTTACAGGGGCCCTACAATGAGCAGTTCTTC
D: TRBD1; size: -; V: TRBV5-1; J: TRBJ1-4; length: 16; CDR3: CASSWSPGQGAEKLFF; DNA: TGCGCCAGCAGCTGGTCTCCGGGACAGGGTGCTGAAAAACTGTTTTTT